These 25 T cell receptor beta chains were sequenced from one sample in a study of regulatory T cells in long-lasting Graves disease (TCRdb year 2021). The library was obtained by multiplex PCR. TCRdb shows the sequencer as Illumina HiSeq 4000. To build TCR beta libraries, CDR3 regions were amplified by Arm-PCR using iRepertoire HTBI primers. The public reads were run again by TCRdb, first through fastp at Q25 and then through MiXCR, and only productive beta chains were kept. Duplicate CDR3 protein sequences are folded into a single record with the most common DNA and genes. This sample gives a few hundred thousand distinct CDR3 sequences in total; over 15% of them show up just once. Of the sample, 25% to 30% is held by the ten largest clones. This specimen's time point label, interpreted: newly diagnosed GD, antithyroid drugs for less than 3 months. RNA was extracted from PBMCs in TRIzol for both TCR sequencing and RNA sequencing.

These data are also associated with another study on T cells in Graves' hyperthyroidism and ophthalmopathy.

The sequenced sample was peripheral blood mononuclear cells (PBMCs), obtained at new diagnosis, from a patient treated with antithyroid drugs. The source of these receptors is a man in his forties with Graves disease. Donor details come from another sample of the same person, matched by shared clones.

This clonotype has at least ten counts. The chain couples TRBV30 to TRBJ2-3, with a possible D match to TRBD1 (5 bases). Germline V gene sequence: CDR1 GTSNPN, CDR2 SVGIG (reference sequence). V lost 3 bases, J lost 3 bases, and 7 bases lay in between. The CDR3 is 12 residues long. This CDR3 reads CAWRTETDTQYF. CDR3 sequence (DNA): TGTGCCTGGAGGACAGAGACAGATACGCAGTATTTT. The whole variable domain, remainder taken from reference TRBV30 and TRBJ2-3, is SQTIHQWPATLVQPVGSPLSLECTVEGTSNPNLYWYRQAAGRGLQLLFYSVGIGQISSEVPQNLSASRPQDRQFILSSKKLLLSDSGFYLCAWRTETDTQYFGPGTRLTVL.

This clonotype was picked up many times. This sequence joins TRBV7-7 and TRBJ2-7; no definite D call. The CDR3 covers 13 residues. Germline CDR1 reads SSHAT; CDR2 reads FNYEAQ (reference sequence). V was clipped by 0 bases and J by 6 bases, with 9 bases between them. CDR3 residues: CASSLAHLAEQYF. In DNA, the CDR3 is TGTGCCAGCAGCTTAGCTCACCTCGCCGAGCAGTACTTC.

Regarding this clonotype: A single base separates this from a much larger clone, so it may be a read error. V and J are TRBV6-9 and TRBJ1-1, with D possibly being TRBD1 (6 bases). The CDR3 extends over 14 amino acids. Per germline, CDR1 MNHGY and CDR2 SVAAGI. V was shortened by 3 bases and J by 5 bases, with 13 bases between the two germline ends. DNA for the CDR3: TGTGCCAGCAGTTACGACCGGGACATTACTGAAGCTTTCTTT. It translates to CASSYDRDITEAFF.

This clonotype was counted many times. The chain employs TRBV5-8 and TRBJ2-7, with D possibly TRBD2 on 7 matching bases. The ends were cut back, 4 bases at V and 6 bases at J, with 14 bases in the middle. From germline, CDR1 is SGHTS and CDR2 YDEGEE. The CDR3 has 13 amino acids. CDR3 nucleotides: TGTGCCAGCAGCGGGAGGGGGGGCGGCGAGCAGTACTTC. Its protein product is CASSGRGGGEQYF.

This clonotype has a count of ten or more. The chain links TRBV4-1 to TRBJ1-4; possibly TRBD1 for D (5 bases). With 6 bases removed from V and 11 bases from J, the gap between germline ends came to 19 bases. The CDR3 is 14 residues long. Germline CDR1 and CDR2: MGHRA and YSYEKL. CDR3 nucleotide sequence: TGCGCCAGCAGTCGTTCAGGGCAGAATGGGAAACTGTTTTTT. Its translation is CASSRSGQNGKLFF.

This clonotype was seen more than once but under ten times. The chain links TRBV28 to TRBJ1-4, with a tentative D call TRBD1 (5 bases). V lost 6 bases and J 5 bases, leaving 13 bases between the germline ends. From germline, CDR1 is MDHEN and CDR2 SYDVKM. This CDR3 has 14 amino acids. The CDR3 here is CASSLGPTNEKLFF. The CDR3 region has the DNA TGTGCCAGCAGCTTGGGACCCACGAATGAAAAACTGTTTTTT. The full variable domain, its missing parts supplied by reference TRBV28 and TRBJ1-4, is DVKVTQSSRYLVKRTGEKVFLECVQDMDHENMFWYRQDPGLGLRLIYFSYDVKMKEKGDIPEGYSVSREKKERFSLILESASTNQTSMYLCASSLGPTNEKLFFGSGTQLSVL.

The chain recombines TRBV7-9 with TRBJ2-3; D is tentatively TRBD1 or TRBD2 (5 bases each). The closer fit of TRBJ2-5 to the DNA end suggests the J call may be wrong. In germline, CDR1 is SEHNR, CDR2 FQNEAQ (reference sequence). This CDR3 has 15 amino acids. CDR3 bases: TGTGCCAGCAGCTTATCGGGACGGACCTTAGAGACCCAGTACTTC. Its translation: CASSLSGRTLETQYF.

V is TRBV7-2 and J is TRBJ1-4; D ambiguous. Trimming stripped 5 bases from V and 0 bases from J, with 10 bases between. This CDR3 region has 15 residues. Looked up from germline, CDR1 is SGHTA and CDR2 is FQGNSA. CDR3 DNA sequence: TGTGCCAGCAGCCCAGACTTCTCAACTAATGAAAAACTGTTTTTT. It encodes CASSPDFSTNEKLFF.

This clonotype came up many times. This chain's CDR3 is CASSTGTSDPEGETQYF. The DNA of the CDR3 is TGTGCCAGCAGCACCGGGACTAGCGACCCAGAAGGGGAGACCCAGTACTTC. This chain uses TRBV6-1 with TRBJ2-5, with 10 bases fitting TRBD2. The CDR3 is made up of 17 amino acids. V lost 6 bases, J lost 5 bases, and 15 bases stayed unmatched. Germline V gene data show CDR1 as MNHNS and CDR2 as SASEGT.

This clonotype showed up many times. The CDR3 sequence is CASSLALAGLQSEQFF. In DNA form, the CDR3 reads TGTGCCAGCAGCTTAGCGCTAGCGGGGTTACAATCAGAGCAGTTCTTC. The chain uses TRBV7-6 and TRBJ2-1; TRBD2 agrees at 9 bases. The V segment lost 0 bases and the J segment 10 bases; nucleotides outside the gene matches: 10. The CDR3 is 16 residues long. The germline V gene has CDR1 SGHVS and CDR2 FNYEAQ.

The CDR3: CASSRRGQETQYF. CDR3 DNA sequence: TGTGCCAGCAGCCGCAGGGGGCAAGAGACCCAGTACTTC. This sequence joins TRBV7-9 and TRBJ2-5; 7 nucleotides line up with TRBD1. This CDR3 is built from 13 residues. Germline V CDR1 and CDR2: SEHNR, FQNEAQ (reference sequence). The V segment lost 5 bases and the J segment 2 bases; nucleotides outside the gene matches: 2. The whole variable domain, filled in from reference TRBV7-9 and TRBJ2-5, reads DTGVSQNPRHKITKRGQNVTFRCDPISEHNRLYWYRQTLGQGPEFLTYFQNEAQLEKSRLLSDRFSAERPKGSFSTLEIQRTEQGDSAMYLCASSRRGQETQYFGPGTRLLVL.

This clonotype was seen more than once but under ten times. The rearrangement uses TRBV7-9 and TRBJ1-3; no definite D call. Germline CDR1 SEHNR, CDR2 FQNEAQ (reference sequence). CDR3 length equals 12 residues. The ends were cut back, 3 bases at V and 6 bases at J, with 6 bases in the middle. The CDR3, as DNA: TGTGCCAGCAGCTTCCAAGCAAACACCATATATTTT. This translates into CASSFQANTIYF. Filled out from reference TRBV7-9 and TRBJ1-3, the complete variable domain reads DTGVSQNPRHKITKRGQNVTFRCDPISEHNRLYWYRQTLGQGPEFLTYFQNEAQLEKSRLLSDRFSAERPKGSFSTLEIQRTEQGDSAMYLCASSFQANTIYFGEGSWLTVV.

This clonotype occurred many times. The V and J genes are TRBV6-2 or TRBV6-3 and TRBJ1-4, with D uncertain. From germline, CDR1 is MNHEY and CDR2 SVGEGT. The V gene lost 5 bases and the J gene lost 8 bases, with 12 bases spanning the gap. This CDR3 region has 13 residues. CDR3 DNA sequence: TGTGCCAGCAGTGAACACAGCGGCGAAAAACTGTTTTTT. It encodes CASSEHSGEKLFF.

The chain is built from TRBV9 and TRBJ1-6; 8 nucleotides match TRBD1. CDR3 length: 14 amino acids. With 3 bases clipped from V and 10 bases from J, the junction kept 6 bases outside the gene matches. The germline gives CDR1 SGDLS, CDR2 YYNGEE. The CDR3 spells CASSEQGGRSPLHF. For the CDR3, the DNA is TGTGCCAGCAGCGAACAGGGGGGAAGATCACCCCTCCACTTT.

This clonotype was recorded a few times. The chain employs TRBV12-3 or TRBV12-4 and TRBJ2-1; 7 nucleotides match TRBD1. This CDR3 contains 11 residues. V dropped 5 bases and J dropped 15; count of bases not matched to a gene: 7. The CDR3 reads CASSLRGQSFF. CDR3 bases: TGTGCCAGCAGTCTCCGGGGACAGTCGTTCTTC.

This clonotype was detected ten times or more. This chain uses TRBV6-2 or TRBV6-3 with TRBJ1-1; TRBD1 is a possible D gene (6 bases). The V gene's germline CDR1 is MNHEY and CDR2 SVGEGT. The CDR3 spans 14 residues. Trimming cost V 2 bases and J 2 bases, with 9 bases left between them. The CDR3 loop reads CASSYGGLNTEAFF. The CDR3, as DNA: TGTGCCAGCAGTTACGGGGGCCTTAACACTGAAGCTTTCTTT.

The chain is built from TRBV19 and TRBJ2-1; 8 nucleotides agree with TRBD2. Germline CDR1 and CDR2: LNHDA and SQIVND (reference sequence). With V trimmed by 6 bases and J by 0 bases, 7 bases remained unmatched. The CDR3 runs to 16 residues. For the CDR3, the DNA is TGTGCCAGTAGCCGGGGGGGTGAGGCCTCCTACAATGAGCAGTTCTTC. This gives the protein CASSRGGEASYNEQFF.

This clonotype was counted only a few times. The chain combines TRBV20-1 with TRBJ1-5, with D possibly being TRBD1 (6 bases). This CDR3 has 15 residues. Germline CDR1 is DFQATT and CDR2 is SNEGSKA (reference sequence). The V end was cut by 5 bases, the J end by 6 bases, with 20 bases between. The CDR3 DNA is TGCAGTGCTTATTCCGGGACACCTAGGAGTCAGCCCCAGCATTTT. The encoded protein is CSAYSGTPRSQPQHF.

This clonotype was observed at least ten times. V gene TRBV4-1 combines with J gene TRBJ2-7; D call uncertain. Germline V CDR1 and CDR2: MGHRA, YSYEKL. The germline V and J ends were trimmed by 1 base and 5 bases, with 12 bases remaining between them. The CDR3 totals 14 residues. CDR3 sequence (DNA): TGCGCCAGCAGCCAAGCGACCTCGTTGGACGAGCAGTACTTC. Amino acid sequence: CASSQATSLDEQYF.

This clonotype occurred many times. The gene calls are TRBV2 and TRBJ2-3; D is ambiguous. There are 17 residues in the CDR3. The germline V gene has CDR1 SNHLY and CDR2 FYNNEI. The V end was cut by 4 bases, the J end by 0 bases, with 17 bases between. The CDR3 region is CASSGLEILRSTDTQYF. Written as DNA, the CDR3 is TGTGCCAGCAGTGGCCTTGAGATACTTAGGAGCACAGATACGCAGTATTTT.

CDR3 bases: TGCAGTGCTTCGGGACTAGCGGGCTACAATGAGCAGTTCTTC. Translation: CSASGLAGYNEQFF. The chain employs TRBV20-1 and TRBJ2-1; 12 bases match TRBD2. CDR3 length equals 14 residues. The ends lost 5 bases at V and 3 bases at J; junction bases unmatched: 2. The V gene's germline CDR1 is DFQATT and CDR2 SNEGSKA (reference sequence).

The sample holds many counts of this clonotype. The rearrangement links TRBV30 to TRBJ1-1; 7 bases match TRBD1. V dropped 2 bases and J dropped 1; count of bases not matched to a gene: 10. The length of the CDR3 is 16 residues. The germline gives CDR1 GTSNPN, CDR2 SVGIG (reference sequence). The CDR3 sequence: CAWSRRGPGRNTEAFF. The CDR3 DNA is TGTGCCTGGAGTAGAAGGGGGCCCGGACGGAACACTGAAGCTTTCTTT.

This clonotype occurred many times. The chain employs TRBV6-1 and TRBJ1-1; possibly TRBD1 for D (6 bases). Deletions cut 6 bases from V and 2 bases from J, with 13 bases between. This CDR3 region has 14 residues. Germline V gene sequence: CDR1 MNHNS, CDR2 SASEGT. The DNA of the CDR3 is TGTGCCAGCAGACTAGGGGGTGGAAACACTGAAGCTTTCTTT. Its translation: CASRLGGGNTEAFF.

V is TRBV20-1 and J is TRBJ2-7; D might be TRBD1 (5 bases). Germline lookup yields CDR1 DFQATT and CDR2 SNEGSKA (reference sequence). V was shortened by 5 bases and J by 0 bases, with 11 bases between the two germline ends. The CDR3 loop spans 13 amino acids. In DNA form, the CDR3 reads TGCAGTGCTCTAGGACATGACTCCTACGAGCAGTACTTC. It specifies CSALGHDSYEQYF.

This clonotype has a handful of counts. This chain joins TRBV4-1 and TRBJ2-5, with 8 nucleotides matching TRBD2. The CDR3 length is 16 residues. CDR1 is MGHRA and CDR2 is YSYEKL in the germline V gene. Trimming took 1 base from V and 5 from J; bases not matched to a gene: 9. This chain's CDR3 is CASSQVPGGYEETQYF. In DNA, the CDR3 is TGCGCCAGCAGCCAAGTCCCGGGGGGGTATGAGGAGACCCAGTACTTC.